The 7 T cell receptor beta chains below were found in one sample sequenced in a study of blood T cell repertoires in COVID-19. Measured with immunoSEQ multiplex PCR; TCRdb has only the in-frame clones, and not every one. Altogether about 220,000 clones are present, around 82% being singletons, with the ten largest covering more than 4.5%. The specimen sequenced was PBMCs or T cells enriched from blood (not recorded which). The receptors come from a woman aged 50 to 65 who had been exposed to COVID-19.

The rearrangement uses TRBV4-2 and TRBJ2-1; 10 bases match TRBD2. This CDR3 comprises 15 residues. The V gene end was trimmed by 1 base and the J gene end by 7 bases; junction bases not matched to a gene: 4. Germline V gene data show CDR1 as LGHNA and CDR2 as YNFKEQ. The CDR3 DNA follows: TGTGCCAGCAGCCAAGGGCTAGCGGGGGTAAATGAGCAGTTCTTC. This codes for CASSQGLAGVNEQFF.

The chain joins TRBV6-6 to TRBJ2-7, with a possible D match to TRBD2 (5 bases). V lost 6 bases and J 9 bases, leaving 18 bases between the germline ends. CDR1 and CDR2 (germline): MNHNY, SVGAGI (reference sequence). The CDR3 sequence is 13 residues long. The CDR3 DNA is TGTGCCAGCAGCCCAGGACCGTCGGGGAGGCAGTACTTC. As protein: CASSPGPSGRQYF.

The chain employs TRBV6-1 and TRBJ1-1, with D maybe TRBD1 (5 bases). Germline V gene data show CDR1 as MNHNS and CDR2 as SASEGT. This CDR3 is built from 17 residues. With 0 bases removed from V and 1 base from J, the gap between germline ends came to 15 bases. CDR3 nucleotide sequence: TGTGCCAGCAGTGAAGCGCTTCGGGGGTCGGCGAACACTGAAGCTTTCTTT. Encoded protein: CASSEALRGSANTEAFF.

This chain joins TRBV2 and TRBJ1-6; no clear D. Germline V gene lookup returns CDR1 SNHLY and CDR2 FYNNEI. The CDR3 runs 13 residues. V dropped 6 bases and J dropped 6 bases, with 9 bases sitting between them. The CDR3 bases are TGTGCCAGCAGCGAGGGTATTAATTCACCCCTCCACTTT. It translates to CASSEGINSPLHF. Using reference TRBV2 and TRBJ1-6 for the parts outside the CDR3, the full variable domain is EPEVTQTPSHQVTQMGQEVILRCVPISNHLYFYWYRQILGQKVEFLVSFYNNEISEKSEIFDDQFSVERPDGSNFTLKIRSTKLEDSAMYFCASSEGINSPLHFGNGTRLTVT.

The chain uses TRBV5-1 and TRBJ2-5; the match to TRBD2 covers 8 bases. Germline lookup yields CDR1 SGHRS and CDR2 YFSETQ. Germline trimming cut 4 bases from V and 4 bases from J; bases unmatched to any gene: 6. The CDR3 loop spans 14 amino acids. CDR3 coding DNA: TGCGCCAGCAGCGCGGGGGGATATGGAGAGACCCAGTACTTC. Its translation is CASSAGGYGETQYF. The full variable domain, its missing parts supplied by reference TRBV5-1 and TRBJ2-5, is KAGVTQTPRYLIKTRGQQVTLSCSPISGHRSVSWYQQTPGQGLQFLFEYFSETQRNKGNFPGRFSGRQFSNSRSEMNVSTLELGDSALYLCASSAGGYGETQYFGPGTRLLVL.

The rearrangement uses TRBV6-5 and TRBJ1-1; no clear D. Germline V gene lookup returns CDR1 MNHEY and CDR2 SVGAGI. V lost 2 bases to trimming and J lost 3 bases, with 10 bases between them. This CDR3 contains 14 residues. CDR3 DNA sequence: TGTGCCAGCAGTTACCAACCGCAGGACACTGAAGCTTTCTTT. This codes for CASSYQPQDTEAFF.

V is TRBV12-3 or TRBV12-4 and J is TRBJ1-1; perhaps TRBD1 as D (5 bases). The V end lost 6 bases, the J end lost 9 bases, and 8 bases lay between the germline ends. This CDR3 contains 10 residues. The chain's CDR3 is CASSRTKAFF. The CDR3 DNA sequence: TGTGCCAGCAGCAGGACAAAAGCTTTCTTT.